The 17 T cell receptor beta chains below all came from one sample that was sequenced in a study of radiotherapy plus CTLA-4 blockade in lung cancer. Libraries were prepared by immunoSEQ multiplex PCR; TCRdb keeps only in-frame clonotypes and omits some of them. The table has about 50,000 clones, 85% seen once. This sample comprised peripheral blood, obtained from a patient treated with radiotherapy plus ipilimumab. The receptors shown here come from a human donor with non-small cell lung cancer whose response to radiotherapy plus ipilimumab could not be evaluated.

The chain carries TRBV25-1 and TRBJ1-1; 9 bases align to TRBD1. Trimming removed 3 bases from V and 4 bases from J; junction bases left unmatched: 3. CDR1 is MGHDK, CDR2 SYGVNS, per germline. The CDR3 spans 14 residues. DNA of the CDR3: TGTGCCAGCAGTGAGGACAGGGGCAGCACTGAAGCTTTCTTT. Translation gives CASSEDRGSTEAFF. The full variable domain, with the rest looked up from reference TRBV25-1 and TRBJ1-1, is EADIYQTPRYLVIGTGKKITLECSQTMGHDKMYWYQQDPGMELHLIHYSYGVNSTEKGDLSSESTVSRIRTEHFPLTLESARPSHTSQYLCASSEDRGSTEAFFGQGTRLTVV.

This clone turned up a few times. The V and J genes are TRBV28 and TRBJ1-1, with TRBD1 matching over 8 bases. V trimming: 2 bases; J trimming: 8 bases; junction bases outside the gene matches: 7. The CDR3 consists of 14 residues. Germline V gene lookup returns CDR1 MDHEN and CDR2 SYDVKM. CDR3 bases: TGTGCCAGCAGTTTACGACAGGACAGGGCGGAAGCTTTCTTT. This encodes CASSLRQDRAEAFF.

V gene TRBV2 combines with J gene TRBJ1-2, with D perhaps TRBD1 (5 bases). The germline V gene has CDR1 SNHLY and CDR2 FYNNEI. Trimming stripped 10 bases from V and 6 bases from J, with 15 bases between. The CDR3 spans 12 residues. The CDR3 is CATKAGPNGYTF. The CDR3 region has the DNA TGTGCCACGAAGGCAGGGCCAAATGGCTACACCTTC.

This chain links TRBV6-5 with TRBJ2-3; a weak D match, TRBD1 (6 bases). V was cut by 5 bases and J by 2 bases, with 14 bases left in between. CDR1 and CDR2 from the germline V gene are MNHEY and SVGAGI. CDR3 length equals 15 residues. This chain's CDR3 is CASSPGGHDTDTQYF. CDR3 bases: TGTGCCAGCAGTCCTGGGGGCCACGACACAGATACGCAGTATTTT.

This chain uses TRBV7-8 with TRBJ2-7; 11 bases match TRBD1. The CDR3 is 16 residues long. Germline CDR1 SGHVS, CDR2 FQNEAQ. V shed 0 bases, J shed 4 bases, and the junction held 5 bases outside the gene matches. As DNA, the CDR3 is TGTGCCAGCAGCTTAGCTCGGGGACAGGGGGTTTACGAGCAGTACTTC. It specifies CASSLARGQGVYEQYF.

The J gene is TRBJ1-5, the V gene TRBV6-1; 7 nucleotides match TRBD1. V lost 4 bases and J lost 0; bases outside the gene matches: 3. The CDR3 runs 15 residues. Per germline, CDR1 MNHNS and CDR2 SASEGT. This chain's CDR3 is CASSGGDSSNQPQHF. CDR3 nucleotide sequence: TGTGCCAGCAGTGGGGGGGACAGTAGCAATCAGCCCCAGCATTTT.

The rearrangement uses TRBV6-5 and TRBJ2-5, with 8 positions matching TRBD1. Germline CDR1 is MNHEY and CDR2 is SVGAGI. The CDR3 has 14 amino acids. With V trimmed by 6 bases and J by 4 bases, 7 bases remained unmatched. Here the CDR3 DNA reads TGTGCCAGCAGCGGGCAGGGGGCGGGAGAGACCCAGTACTTC. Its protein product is CASSGQGAGETQYF.

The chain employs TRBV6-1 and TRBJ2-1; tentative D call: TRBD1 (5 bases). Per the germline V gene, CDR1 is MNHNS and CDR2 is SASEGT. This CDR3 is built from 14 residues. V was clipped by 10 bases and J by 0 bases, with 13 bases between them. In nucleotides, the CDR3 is TGTGCCACCTCCGGAGACAGCTCCTACAATGAGCAGTTCTTC. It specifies CATSGDSSYNEQFF.

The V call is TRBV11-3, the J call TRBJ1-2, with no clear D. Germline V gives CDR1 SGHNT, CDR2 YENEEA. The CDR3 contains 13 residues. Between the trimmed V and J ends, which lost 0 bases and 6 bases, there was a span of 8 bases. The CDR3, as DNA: TGTGCCAGCAGCTTAGATCACGGGGATGGCTACACCTTC. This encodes CASSLDHGDGYTF.

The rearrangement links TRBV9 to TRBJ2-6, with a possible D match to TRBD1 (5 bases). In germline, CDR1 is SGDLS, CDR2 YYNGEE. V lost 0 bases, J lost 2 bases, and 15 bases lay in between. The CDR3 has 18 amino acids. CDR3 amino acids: CASSVAQGRGPGANVLTF. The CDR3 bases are TGTGCCAGCAGCGTAGCCCAGGGTAGGGGCCCTGGGGCCAACGTCCTGACTTTC.

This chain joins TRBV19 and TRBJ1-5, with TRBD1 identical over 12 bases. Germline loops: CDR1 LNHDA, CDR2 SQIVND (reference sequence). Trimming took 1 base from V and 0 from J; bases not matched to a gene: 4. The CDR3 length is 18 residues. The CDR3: CASSIAGTGGNSNQPQHF. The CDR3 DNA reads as TGTGCCAGTAGTATAGCTGGGACAGGGGGCAATAGCAATCAGCCCCAGCATTTT.

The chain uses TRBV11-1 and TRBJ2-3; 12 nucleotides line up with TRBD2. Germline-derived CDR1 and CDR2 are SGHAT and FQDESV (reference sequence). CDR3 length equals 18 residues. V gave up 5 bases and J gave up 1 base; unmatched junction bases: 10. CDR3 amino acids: CASSPLAGGQWGTDTQYF. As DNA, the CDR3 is TGTGCCAGCAGCCCACTAGCGGGAGGCCAATGGGGCACAGATACGCAGTATTTT.

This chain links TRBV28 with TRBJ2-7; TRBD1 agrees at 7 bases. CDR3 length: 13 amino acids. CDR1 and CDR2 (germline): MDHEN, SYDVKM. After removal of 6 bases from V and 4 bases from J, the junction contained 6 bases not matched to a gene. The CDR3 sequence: CASRTGLGYEQYF. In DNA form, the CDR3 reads TGTGCCAGCAGGACAGGGCTGGGGTACGAGCAGTACTTC.

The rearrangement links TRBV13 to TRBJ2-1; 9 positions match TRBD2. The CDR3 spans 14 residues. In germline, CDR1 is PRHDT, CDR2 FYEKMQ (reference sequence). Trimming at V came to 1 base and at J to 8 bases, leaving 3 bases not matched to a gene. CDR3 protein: CASSLEGLADEQFF. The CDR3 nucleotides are TGTGCCAGCAGCTTAGAGGGACTAGCCGATGAGCAGTTCTTC.

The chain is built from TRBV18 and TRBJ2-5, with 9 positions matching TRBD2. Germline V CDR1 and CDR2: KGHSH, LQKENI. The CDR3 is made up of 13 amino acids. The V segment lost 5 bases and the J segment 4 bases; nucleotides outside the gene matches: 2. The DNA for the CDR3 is TGTGCCAGCTCAGTACTAGCGGGAGAGACCCAGTACTTC. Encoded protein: CASSVLAGETQYF.

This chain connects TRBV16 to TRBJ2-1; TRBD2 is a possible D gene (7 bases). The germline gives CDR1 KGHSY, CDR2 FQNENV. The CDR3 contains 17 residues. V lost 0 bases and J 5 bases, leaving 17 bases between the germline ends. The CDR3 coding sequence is TGTGCCAGCAGCCAATCGGGGGGGGCCCTGAGGGACAATGAGCAGTTCTTC. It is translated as CASSQSGGALRDNEQFF.

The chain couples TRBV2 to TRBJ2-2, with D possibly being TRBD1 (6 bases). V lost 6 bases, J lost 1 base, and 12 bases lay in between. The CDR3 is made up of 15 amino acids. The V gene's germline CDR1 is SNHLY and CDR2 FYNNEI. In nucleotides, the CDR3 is TGTGCCAGCAGCCCAGGGGCCAAGAACACCGGGGAGCTGTTTTTT. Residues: CASSPGAKNTGELFF.